This entry is about one T cell receptor beta chain. It lacks a known antigen. No per-base quality is available; no much larger clone lies one base away. The data are from a study of fetal regulatory T cell absence and autoimmunity listed by TCRdb under 2017. About the investigation overall: The IPEX patients showed exocrine pancreas autoimmunity in the absence of clinical diabetes.

The CDR3 numbers 13 residues from cysteine through phenylalanine. CDR3 DNA is the only sequence kept; it has 39 bases, read in frame from the first base. The germline V gene yields MNHEY for CDR1 and SVGAGI for CDR2. V is cut by 2 bases and J by 9 bases, and the space between the germline ends is 11 bases. Genomic DNA from frozen pancreas tissue was processed for repertoire sequencing. The DNeasy Blood and Tissue Kit was used to extract roughly 2-3.1 ug of genomic DNA from umbilical cord blood or frozen pancreas. On the immunoSEQ human TCRbeta survey platform, TCRbeta CDR3 regions were amplified and barcoded with a two-step multiplex PCR. Libraries were sequenced on Illumina instruments, with IgH sequenced in parallel from the same samples. In the authors' own workflow: To remove PCR and sequencing errors, raw reads were filtered against IMGT V, D, J definitions and grouped with a nearest-neighbor algorithm. A clone was defined by an identical nucleotide sequence, and differential abundance between tissues was tested with a Fisher exact test for each clone at a pFDR threshold of p<0.01. Clones whose frequencies were too low for statistical inference were excluded by a minimum inclusion filter of 10 in either sample. The immunoSEQ Analyzer was used for pairwise clonal comparisons, and IMGT tools were used to assess gene family usage. TCRdb obtained this table from immuneACCESS and retained in-frame rearrangements with V and J assigned. These tables miss some clones; where compared with another copy, unresolved V genes account for less than half of the shortfall, and the remainder is unexplained. From that table come the V and J calls and clone size; the DNA was used to work out D and trimming. Recorded for this sample are more than 90,000 clones; about two thirds of them occurred a single time. Of the sample, roughly 2% falls within the top ten clones.

Points the paper makes about the study in general: Cord blood and pancreas had broadly similar TRB gene family usage, resembling published neonatal and adult repertoires. Compared with cord blood, the pancreas TCR compartment showed significant oligoclonal enrichment, and some top clones were enriched more than 100-fold. The oligoclonal enrichment was interpreted as supporting antigen-driven autoimmunity in the pancreas before birth in IPEX syndrome.

The sample taken for sequencing was pancreas tissue. This clonotype originated in a male donor with IPEX syndrome. This receptor chain uses TRBV6-5 and TRBJ2-1; the D segment could be TRBD1, given 5 matching bases. The CDR3 region has the sequence CASSYGRVGEQFF. The DNA sequence is TGTGCCAGCAGTTACGGCAGGGTCGGTGAGCAGTTCTTC.